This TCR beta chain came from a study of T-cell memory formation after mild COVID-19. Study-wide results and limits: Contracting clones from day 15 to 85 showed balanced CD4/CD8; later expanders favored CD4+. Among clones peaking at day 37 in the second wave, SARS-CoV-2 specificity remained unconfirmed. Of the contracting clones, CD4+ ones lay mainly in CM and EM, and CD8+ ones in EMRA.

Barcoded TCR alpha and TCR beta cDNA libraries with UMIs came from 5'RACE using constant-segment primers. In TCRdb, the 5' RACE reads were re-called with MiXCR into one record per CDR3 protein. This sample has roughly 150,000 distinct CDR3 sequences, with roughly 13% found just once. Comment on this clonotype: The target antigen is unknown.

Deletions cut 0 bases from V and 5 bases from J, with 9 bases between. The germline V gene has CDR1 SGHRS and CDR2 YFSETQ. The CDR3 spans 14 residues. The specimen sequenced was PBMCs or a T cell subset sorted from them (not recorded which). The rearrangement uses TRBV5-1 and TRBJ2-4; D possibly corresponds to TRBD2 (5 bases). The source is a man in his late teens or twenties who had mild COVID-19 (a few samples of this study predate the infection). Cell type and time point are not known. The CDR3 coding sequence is TGCGCCAGCAGCTTGGAAAACGGGGAAAACATTCAGTACTTC. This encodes CASSLENGENIQYF. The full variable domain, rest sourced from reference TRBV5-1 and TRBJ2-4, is KAGVTQTPRYLIKTRGQQVTLSCSPISGHRSVSWYQQTPGQGLQFLFEYFSETQRNKGNFPGRFSGRQFSNSRSEMNVSTLELGDSALYLCASSLENGENIQYFGAGTRLSVL.